Below, 12 T cell receptor beta chains from the same sample are listed, as sequenced in a study of T cells in women clearing cervical HPV infection. TCRdb's copy holds only in-frame clones and misses some; the assay was immunoSEQ multiplex PCR. In all, the sample yields about 36,000 clones. Material: blood buffy coat. The receptors here all came from a woman between 18 and 75 years old with a cervical HPV16 infection that either progressed to CIN3+ or cleared (not recorded which).

Comment on this clone: The read finishes 3 residues shy of the CDR3 end, and the germline J gene is used to complete it. The chain joins TRBV2 to TRBJ2-1, with D possibly matching TRBD2 (6 bases). Per the germline V gene, CDR1 is SNHLY and CDR2 is FYNNEI. The CDR3 contains 14 residues. The germline V and J ends were trimmed by 5 bases and 7 bases, with 15 bases remaining between them. The CDR3 protein is CASSSGVRMNEQFF. The DNA read from the CDR3 is TGTGCCAGCAGTTCGGGGGTCCGGATGAATGAG. Complete variable domain (other parts from reference TRBV2 and TRBJ2-1): EPEVTQTPSHQVTQMGQEVILRCVPISNHLYFYWYRQILGQKVEFLVSFYNNEISEKSEIFDDQFSVERPDGSNFTLKIRSTKLEDSAMYFCASSSGVRMNEQFFGPGTRLTVL.

In regard to this clone: The read ends 3 residues before the CDR3 terminus; that terminus is restored from the germline J gene. The V gene is TRBV18, the J gene TRBJ2-2, with 7 nucleotides matching TRBD1. The germline CDR1 and CDR2 sequences are KGHSH and LQKENI. The junction had 7 bases not matched to a gene; V was cut back by 2 bases and J by 7 bases. This CDR3 region has 15 residues. The CDR3 loop is CASSPGRQGGGELFF. Partial CDR3 DNA: TGTGCCAGCTCACCAGGGCGACAGGGCGGCGGGGAG.

A word on this clone: The read ends 3 residues shy of where the CDR3 ends; the end is completed using the germline J gene. The rearrangement links TRBV5-4 to TRBJ1-1; the match to TRBD1 covers 7 bases. The germline V gene has CDR1 SGHNT and CDR2 YYREEE (reference sequence). The trim removed 4 bases at V and 1 base at J, leaving 4 bases unmatched. The CDR3 extends over 14 amino acids. The CDR3 DNA, read in part, is TGTGCCAGCAGCGTGACAGGGAAGAACACTGAA. Protein product: CASSVTGKNTE. The CDR3 as a whole reads CASSVTGKNTEAFF. The whole variable domain, filled in from reference TRBV5-4 and TRBJ1-1, reads ETGVTQSPTHLIKTRGQQVTLRCSSQSGHNTVSWYQQALGQGPQFIFQYYREEENGRGNFPPRFSGLQFPNYSSELNVNALELDDSALYLCASSVTGKNTEAFFGQGTRLTVV.

A word on this clone: The CDR3 goes on 3 residues after the read ends, and that part is filled in from the germline J gene. The chain carries TRBV11-2 and TRBJ2-5; D gene uncertain. Trimming shortened V by 1 base and J by 1 base, and 10 bases separated the two germline ends. The CDR3 runs 15 residues. From germline, CDR1 is SGHAT and CDR2 FQNNGV. Partial CDR3 DNA: TGTGCCAGCAGCTTAGTATCCGTCAGCCAAGAGACC. This codes for CASSLVSVSQET. The CDR3 in full is CASSLVSVSQETQYF.

Worth noting for this clone: The read terminates 3 residues before the CDR3 end, so the remaining end is supplied by the germline J gene. V gene TRBV27 combines with J gene TRBJ2-7; TRBD1 is a possible D gene (5 bases). CDR1 and CDR2 (germline): MNHEY, SMNVEV (reference sequence). Deletions cut 2 bases from V and 2 bases from J, with 7 bases between. The length of the CDR3 is 13 residues. CDR3: CASSLGAPYEQYF. The CDR3 bases that were read are TGTGCCAGCAGTTTAGGGGCCCCCTACGAG.

Comments on this clone: The read halts 3 residues ahead of the CDR3 end, with the missing end drawn from the germline J gene. The chain recombines TRBV6-1 with TRBJ2-5; D gene uncertain. V lost 3 bases and J lost 3, with 11 bases in between. CDR1 is MNHNS, CDR2 SASEGT, per germline. This CDR3 region has 14 residues. CDR3 amino acids: CASSDRRPEETQYF. The CDR3 DNA, read in part, is TGTGCCAGCAGTGATAGGCGGCCAGAAGAGACC.

Comment on this clone: The read ends 3 residues early relative to the CDR3; the germline J gene fills the gap. This sequence joins TRBV7-8 and TRBJ1-2, with D possibly matching TRBD1 (5 bases). CDR1 and CDR2 from the germline V gene are SGHVS and FQNEAQ. The CDR3 spans 14 residues. The CDR3 bases that were read are TGTGCCAGCAGCACGGGACTAGCGAGGAACGAC. This codes for CASSTGLARND. The complete CDR3 reads CASSTGLARNDYTF.

As concerns this clone: The observed sequence ends 3 residues before the CDR3 terminus, with the missing tail filled in from the germline J gene. The chain is built from TRBV13 and TRBJ2-3; D may be TRBD1 (6 bases). The CDR3 is made up of 13 amino acids. Germline lookup yields CDR1 PRHDT and CDR2 FYEKMQ (reference sequence). This CDR3 is CASSFQGRGPQYF. Incomplete CDR3 DNA: TGTGCCAGCAGCTTCCAGGGGCGAGGGCCG.

A word on this clone: The read ends 3 residues shy of where the CDR3 ends; the end is completed using the germline J gene. The chain couples TRBV19 to TRBJ2-5; D not resolved. The germline gives CDR1 LNHDA, CDR2 SQIVND (reference sequence). CDR3 size: 12 residues. Between the trimmed V and J ends, which lost 5 bases and 7 bases, there was a span of 11 bases. CDR3 DNA (partial): TGTGCCAGTAGTGACATTGGTGGGACC. The encoded protein is CASSDIGGT. The complete CDR3 reads CASSDIGGTQYF.

Concerning this clone itself: The CDR3 is cut off 3 residues early in the read; its end comes from the germline J gene. The chain links TRBV7-3 to TRBJ2-3; D is perhaps TRBD2 (6 bases). Looked up from germline, CDR1 is SGHTA and CDR2 is FQGTGA. Trimming stripped 3 bases from V and 0 bases from J, with 10 bases between. The CDR3 runs to 15 residues. The CDR3 loop reads CASSFGAGSTDTQYF. The DNA read from the CDR3 is TGTGCCAGCAGCTTTGGTGCGGGGAGCACAGATACG.

Notes on this clone: The sequenced fragment ends 3 residues before the CDR3 boundary, so the rest is inferred from the germline J gene. This chain connects TRBV10-3 to TRBJ2-2, with 9 bases lining up with TRBD2. The V gene end was trimmed by 6 bases and the J gene end by 0 bases; junction bases not matched to a gene: 2. Germline CDR1 is ENHRY and CDR2 is SYGVKD. This CDR3 is 15 amino acids long. CDR3 DNA, as far as it was read: TGTGCCATCAGCAGCGGGGGGTCGAACACCGGGGAG. Its translation: CAISSGGSNTGE. The entire CDR3 protein is CAISSGGSNTGELFF.

Details on this clone: Germline is not matched at one junction end, which may reflect a read error. From the germline J gene comes the end of the CDR3, since the read stops 3 residues before it. Other DNA sequences of this sample code for an identical CDR3. The chain joins TRBV6-2 or TRBV6-3 to TRBJ1-3, with a weak D call TRBD1 (5 bases). Looked up from germline, CDR1 is MNHEY and CDR2 is SVGEGT. The length of the CDR3 is 16 residues. This chain's CDR3 is CASSLQVSLSGNTIYF. The CDR3 bases that were read are TGTGCCAGCAGTCTACAGGTCTCGCTCTCTGGAAACACT.